The 16 T cell receptor beta chains presented below share a single source sample, sequenced in a study of shared clonotypes between healthy human individuals (TCRdb year 2020). To prepare the library, the immunoSEQ multiplex PCR assay was applied. TCRdb obtained this table from immuneACCESS and retained in-frame rearrangements with V and J assigned. These tables miss some clones; where compared with another copy, unresolved V genes account for less than half of the shortfall, and the remainder is unexplained. The sample contains about a million clones, approximately 75% of them found a single time. Jointly, the top ten make up 0.89% of the sample. Source material: memory CD4+ T cells from PBMCs. Reading the label with the study, this specimen's cell subset or site is: CD45RA-negative fraction. Every receptor here comes from a man younger than 35 in good health. Some clones in this sample may be carry-over from other donors' samples.

This chain connects TRBV7-9 to TRBJ1-1; D gene uncertain. The germline V gene has CDR1 SEHNR and CDR2 FQNEAQ (reference sequence). The CDR3 covers 15 residues. The germline V and J ends were trimmed by 2 bases and 1 base, with 11 bases remaining between them. Here the CDR3 DNA reads TGTGCCAGCAGCTTACTCGGCCAGGCGAACACTGAAGCTTTCTTT. It yields the protein CASSLLGQANTEAFF.

The J gene is TRBJ2-6, the V gene TRBV29-1, with a possible D match to TRBD2 (5 bases). In germline, CDR1 is SQVTM, CDR2 ANQGSEA. Trimming pared 0 bases from V and 0 bases from J, leaving 6 bases between. The CDR3 spans 15 residues. DNA for the CDR3: TGCAGCGTTGAAGATCGGGGCTCTGGGGCCAACGTCCTGACTTTC. Its protein is CSVEDRGSGANVLTF. Complete variable domain (other parts from reference TRBV29-1 and TRBJ2-6): SAVISQKPSRDICQRGTSLTIQCQVDSQVTMMFWYRQQPGQSLTLIATANQGSEATYESGFVIDKFPISRPNLTFSTLTVSNMSPEDSSIYLCSVEDRGSGANVLTFGAGSRLTVL.

This chain uses TRBV2 with TRBJ1-1; D is possibly TRBD1 (6 bases). Germline CDR1 is SNHLY and CDR2 is FYNNEI. The CDR3 contains 13 residues. The V gene lost 10 bases and the J gene lost 5 bases, with 17 bases spanning the gap. The DNA for the CDR3 is TGTGCCACAACTAGCTACAGGGATACTGAAGCTTTCTTT. Amino acid sequence: CATTSYRDTEAFF.

Remarks on this clone: A much larger clone is a single base away; this may be a read error. CDR3 amino acids: CASSLELPYEQYF. The CDR3 nucleotides read TGCGCCAGCAGCTTGGAATTACCTTACGAGCAGTACTTC. The chain combines TRBV5-1 with TRBJ2-5; D remains unclear. The J call may be mistaken, given a closer DNA end match to TRBJ2-7. The CDR3 has 13 amino acids. Germline V gene data show CDR1 as SGHRS and CDR2 as YFSETQ.

About this clone itself: Other DNA variants within this sample encode the same CDR3. The chain joins TRBV7-9 to TRBJ2-3; D call uncertain. The CDR3 covers 14 residues. The V end was cut by 1 base, the J end by 3 bases, with 8 bases between. Germline assignment: CDR1 SEHNR and CDR2 FQNEAQ (reference sequence). This CDR3 is CASSLGGLTDTQYF. CDR3 DNA: TGTGCCAGCAGCTTAGGCGGCTTGACAGATACGCAGTATTTT.

The chain uses TRBV18 and TRBJ1-2; TRBD1 is a possible D gene (6 bases). The V gene's germline CDR1 is KGHSH and CDR2 LQKENI. Trimming cost V 4 bases and J 8 bases, with 17 bases left between them. This CDR3 has 14 amino acids. Written as DNA, the CDR3 is TGTGCCAGCTCACTTACCGACAGGATTGGGGGCTACACCTTC. Protein sequence: CASSLTDRIGGYTF.

V is TRBV27 and J is TRBJ1-1; D gene uncertain. Germline loops: CDR1 MNHEY, CDR2 SMNVEV (reference sequence). Trimming cost V 0 bases and J 0 bases, with 8 bases left between them. The CDR3 runs to 15 residues. The CDR3 DNA follows: TGTGCCAGCAGTTTATCCGGTTATGTGAACACTGAAGCTTTCTTT. It is translated as CASSLSGYVNTEAFF.

The V gene is TRBV27, the J gene TRBJ1-2; 7 bases align to TRBD1. Germline CDR1 reads MNHEY; CDR2 reads SMNVEV (reference sequence). J lost 4 bases, V lost 6 bases, and 5 bases had no gene match. The CDR3 runs to 13 residues. The CDR3 DNA is TGTGCCAGCAGACAGGGGCCGGCCTATGGCTACACCTTC. Protein: CASRQGPAYGYTF.

The gene calls are TRBV9 and TRBJ2-1, with 10 bases lining up with TRBD2. Per the germline V gene, CDR1 is SGDLS and CDR2 is YYNGEE. Trimming cost V 0 bases and J 5 bases; bases outside gene matches: 5. CDR3 length: 16 residues. In nucleotides, the CDR3 is TGTGCCAGCAGCGTAGATCTACTAGCGGGAAACAATGAGCAGTTCTTC. Translating gives CASSVDLLAGNNEQFF.

V is TRBV28 and J is TRBJ1-3; possible D gene TRBD1, 5 bases. The germline V gene encodes CDR1 MDHEN and CDR2 SYDVKM. CDR3 size: 15 residues. V was cut by 7 bases and J by 3 bases, with 16 bases left in between. The CDR3 DNA sequence: TGTGCCAGCATCTCTAATTCGGGGCTTGGAAACACCATATATTTT. As protein: CASISNSGLGNTIYF.

The chain is built from TRBV9 and TRBJ2-2, with 9 nucleotides matching TRBD2. This CDR3 spans 15 amino acids. Germline V gene sequence: CDR1 SGDLS, CDR2 YYNGEE. Losses at the gene ends were 2 bases for V and 7 bases for J; bases not matched to a gene: 6. Here the CDR3 reads CASSVRGRAFGELFF. CDR3 nucleotides: TGTGCCAGCAGCGTTCGCGGGAGGGCCTTCGGGGAGCTGTTTTTT.

Worth noting for this clone: The sample holds other DNA sequences that translate to the same CDR3. The rearrangement joins TRBV28 to TRBJ1-4; 11 bases map to TRBD1. This CDR3 has 15 amino acids. J gave up 5 bases and V 2 bases, and 1 base lay outside the gene matches. The V gene's germline CDR1 is MDHEN and CDR2 SYDVKM. In nucleotides, the CDR3 is TGTGCCAGCAGTTTAGGGACAGGGGGAAATGAAAAACTGTTTTTT. It yields the protein CASSLGTGGNEKLFF.

Turning to this clone: The junction does not match germline at one end; this may be a read error. V is TRBV20-1 and J is TRBJ2-7, with D hard to call. CDR1 is DFQATT, CDR2 SNEGSKA, per germline (reference sequence). The CDR3 is made up of 11 amino acids. As DNA, the CDR3 is TGCAGTGCTAGAGGCTCCTACCAGCAGTACTTC. Protein sequence: CSARGSYQQYF.

This chain uses TRBV5-1 with TRBJ1-3, with D possibly TRBD1 on 6 matching bases. Germline CDR1 and CDR2: SGHRS and YFSETQ. The CDR3 has 14 amino acids. V lost 4 bases, J lost 3 bases, and 11 bases lay in between. The CDR3 loop reads CASSPQGGGNTIYF. CDR3 sequence (DNA): TGCGCCAGCAGCCCACAGGGCGGTGGAAACACCATATATTTT.

This clone was seen more than once but under ten times. The genes are TRBV28 and TRBJ1-4; D gene unclear. The CDR3 loop spans 11 amino acids. The germline V gene has CDR1 MDHEN and CDR2 SYDVKM. The ends were cut back, 6 bases at V and 4 bases at J, with 3 bases in the middle. In DNA, the CDR3 is TGTGCCAGCAGGGATAATGAAAAACTGTTTTTT. It specifies CASRDNEKLFF.

The V gene is TRBV7-9, the J gene TRBJ1-2; D is unclear. The germline gives CDR1 SEHNR, CDR2 FQNEAQ (reference sequence). CDR3 length: 14 amino acids. The V end lost 1 base, the J end lost 8 bases, and 14 bases lay between the germline ends. The CDR3 sequence: CASSLGLRHGGYTF. CDR3 in DNA: TGTGCCAGCAGCTTAGGGCTTAGGCATGGAGGCTACACCTTC.